The source of this T cell receptor (beta chain) is a study of post-analysis software for immune sequencing data (dated by TCRdb to 2015 to 2017). Turning to the overall study: Relapsing-remitting, secondary progressive and progressive-relapsing multiple sclerosis were recorded as disease courses, and subtype annotation was lacking for some patients. Patient repertoires were compared against some twelve previously published healthy control repertoires from donors aged about 6 to 26 years. A subset of samples was prepared in parallel using single-end sample barcoding, then pooled and co-amplified after Illumina adapter ligation. Results the study describes overall, beyond this receptor: The multiple sclerosis patient group was slightly younger than the control group. Significantly lower normalized Chao1 diversity was found in multiple sclerosis patients than in controls, suggesting substantial peripheral T-cell clonal expansion. Significantly higher frequencies in patients than in controls were found for a handful of TRBV segments, including TRBV5-6, TRBV5-1 and TRBV20-1. Strong co-clustering of samples prepared in the same batch was shown by direct clustering with F measure, prompting a batch-effect correction.

TCR beta repertoires were profiled from peripheral blood of some 13 young patients with multiple sclerosis to demonstrate the VDJtools post-analysis software. The multiple sclerosis patients were children and adolescents between about 6 and 16 years of age. Of note for this clonotype: Its antigen specificity is not known. It has no much larger one-base neighbor in the sample; base qualities were not kept.

V and J are trimmed by 8 bases and 1 base, and the gene matches miss 4 bases of the junction. There are 12 amino acids in the CDR3, from cysteine to phenylalanine inclusive. The DNA shown is the 36-base CDR3, in frame from base 1. In the germline V gene (reference sequence), CDR1 corresponds to GTSNPN and CDR2 to SVGIG. Libraries were prepared through PCR. Sequencing relied on an Illumina HiSeq 2500. To reduce PCR and sequencing biases, unique molecular identifiers were incorporated into the TCR beta cDNA libraries. Every 1 to 10 million input T cells yielded approximately 500,000 cDNA molecules, meaning each molecule approximated one T cell. The patient libraries were prepared and sequenced with the same protocol used for the earlier healthy control dataset. Within a given batch, samples were prepared together, multiplexed and sequenced on the same HiSeq lane. The authors processed their data as follows. MIGEC handled the raw barcoded reads, throwing out single-read molecular identifier groups before consensus assembly and CDR3 extraction. Clonotype tables were post-analysed with VDJtools, normalizing diversity by down-sampling all datasets to the smallest sample size. To correct batch-related cross-sample contamination, repertoire overlap clustering matched CDR3 amino acid sequences but not nucleotide sequences. Through fastp at Q25 and MiXCR, TCRdb rebuilt clones from the public reads, retaining in-frame beta chains. Each CDR3 protein gets just one entry, which takes the most common genes and DNA from the rows behind it. For this entry, the V and J calls and clone size follow TCRdb and not the study's own pipeline. The sample contains about 820,000 distinct CDR3 sequences, approximately 50% of them found a single time. The ten most abundant clones make up approximately 4.3% of the sample.

The V and J genes are TRBV30 and TRBJ1-1, and 7 junctional nucleotides match TRBD1. The TCR was taken from a girl aged 10 to 17 with multiple sclerosis. Sequencing used blood. The DNA sequence follows: TGTGCCGGCGACAGGGCGAACACTGAAGCTTTCTTT. Translated, this is CAGDRANTEAFF.